The sequence of this T cell receptor beta chain was determined in a study of early T cells in non-severe SARS-CoV-2 infection. This clonotype was seen ten or more times. Its specificity is not known. Germline assignment: CDR1 SQVTM and CDR2 ANQGSEA. The CDR3 sequence is 16 residues long. V was clipped by 3 bases and J by 5 bases; unmatched bases: 10. Individual cDNA molecules received unique molecular identifiers during library preparation. A single record per CDR3 protein comes from TCRdb applying MiXCR to the 5' RACE reads. This table holds 20,000 to 30,000 distinct CDR3 sequences, about 4.2% found once. General study findings and limits: A preference for anti-spike CD8 responses marked VDJdb matching, which missed private and CD4 specificities.

The sample consisted of whole blood. The clonotype was recovered from an adult who was a healthcare worker with PCR-confirmed SARS-CoV-2 infection or an uninfected control (not recorded which). The chain has TRBV29-1 and TRBJ2-3; 11 positions match TRBD2. The CDR3 reads CSVEGGGLAVLDTQYF. The CDR3 DNA is TGCAGCGTTGAGGGAGGGGGACTAGCGGTGCTAGATACGCAGTATTTT.